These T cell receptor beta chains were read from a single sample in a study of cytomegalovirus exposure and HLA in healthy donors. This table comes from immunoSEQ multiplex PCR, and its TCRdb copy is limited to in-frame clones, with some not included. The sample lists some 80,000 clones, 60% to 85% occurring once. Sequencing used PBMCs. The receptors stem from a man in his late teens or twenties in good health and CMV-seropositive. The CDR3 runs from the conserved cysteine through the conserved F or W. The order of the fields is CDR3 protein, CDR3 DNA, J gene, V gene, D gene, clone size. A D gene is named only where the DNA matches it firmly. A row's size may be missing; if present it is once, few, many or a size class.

CDR3: CASSAGFWELFF
DNA: TGTGCCAGCAGTGCAGGTTTCTGGGAGCTGTTTTTT
J: TRBJ2-2
V: TRBV2
D: NA
size: NA

CDR3: CASSVGPAGGPSEQFF
DNA: TGTGCCAGCAGCGTAGGGCCGGCGGGAGGGCCCTCTGAGCAGTTCTTC
J: TRBJ2-1
V: TRBV9
D: TRBD2
size: NA

CDR3: CASSQTSGRAGGELFF
DNA: TGCGCCAGCAGCCAGACTAGCGGGAGGGCCGGCGGGGAGCTGTTTTTT
J: TRBJ2-2
V: TRBV5-1
D: TRBD2
size: NA

CDR3: CASSGPSRATEAFF
DNA: TGTGCCAGCAGTGGACCTTCCAGGGCAACTGAAGCTTTCTTT
J: TRBJ1-1
V: TRBV6-1
D: NA
size: NA

CDR3: CASSRLQGAEYEQYF
DNA: TGTGCCAGCAGCCGCCTCCAAGGAGCGGAGTACGAGCAGTACTTC
J: TRBJ2-7
V: TRBV14
D: NA
size: NA

CDR3: CASSLRTGGYTF
DNA: TGTGCCAGCAGTTTACGGACGGGAGGCTACACCTTC
J: TRBJ1-2
V: TRBV6-5
D: NA
size: NA

CDR3: CASSLDGGGEQYF
DNA: TGTGCTAGCAGCTTAGATGGCGGCGGGGAGCAGTACTTC
J: TRBJ2-7
V: TRBV7-7
D: NA
size: NA

CDR3: CASSLGPGGYYGYTF
DNA: TGTGCCAGCAGCTTAGGTCCGGGGGGGTACTATGGCTACACCTTC
J: TRBJ1-2
V: TRBV7-2
D: NA
size: NA

CDR3: CASSQRQGAPQHF
DNA: TGTGCCAGCAGCCAACGACAGGGAGCGCCCCAGCATTTT
J: TRBJ1-5
V: TRBV7-2
D: TRBD1
size: NA

CDR3: CASSLKPTGDNEQFF
DNA: TGCGCCAGCAGCTTAAAGCCGACAGGGGACAATGAGCAGTTCTTC
J: TRBJ2-1
V: TRBV5-1
D: TRBD1
size: NA

CDR3: CSAGGQTSTEAFF
DNA: TGCAGCGCTGGGGGACAGACTAGCACTGAAGCTTTCTTT
J: TRBJ1-1
V: TRBV29-1
D: TRBD1
size: NA

CDR3: CASSQGQGIFAGELFF
DNA: TGTGCCAGCAGCCAAGGACAGGGGATTTTCGCCGGGGAGCTGTTTTTT
J: TRBJ2-2
V: TRBV7-9
D: TRBD1
size: NA

CDR3: CASSLPGGEQYF
DNA: TGTGCCAGCAGTTTACCCGGGGGCGAGCAGTACTTC
J: TRBJ2-7
V: TRBV27
D: NA
size: once

CDR3: CASSQDPLAQGGYGYTF
DNA: TGCGCCAGCAGCCAAGATCCCCTAGCACAGGGTGGATATGGCTACACCTTC
J: TRBJ1-2
V: TRBV4-1
D: NA
size: NA

CDR3: CASSRRDLAKNIQYF
DNA: TGTGCCAGCAGCCGCAGGGACTTAGCCAAAAACATTCAGTACTTC
J: TRBJ2-4
V: TRBV28
D: NA
size: NA

CDR3: CASSLRYEQYF
DNA: TGTGCCAGCAGCCTTCGGTACGAGCAGTACTTC
J: TRBJ2-7
V: TRBV14
D: NA
size: NA

CDR3: CASSQGLYGYTF
DNA: TGTGCCAGCAGCCAGGGACTTTATGGCTACACCTTC
J: TRBJ1-2
V: TRBV7-8
D: NA
size: NA

CDR3: CASSLNPAGSDTEAFF
DNA: TGCGCCAGCAGCTTGAATCCGGCAGGATCAGACACTGAAGCTTTCTTT
J: TRBJ1-1
V: TRBV5-1
D: NA
size: NA

CDR3: CASSSQGTNEKLFF
DNA: TGTGCCAGCAGCTCCCAGGGAACTAATGAAAAACTGTTTTTT
J: TRBJ1-4
V: TRBV11-2
D: NA
size: NA

CDR3: CASTLPGYEQYF
DNA: TGTGCCAGCACCTTACCCGGCTACGAGCAGTACTTC
J: TRBJ2-7
V: TRBV28
D: NA
size: NA

CDR3: CSVDSQDTGELFF
DNA: TGCAGCGTTGACTCACAGGACACCGGGGAGCTGTTTTTT
J: TRBJ2-2
V: TRBV29-1
D: NA
size: NA

CDR3: CASSLSGTSGSRQFF
DNA: TGTGCTAGCAGCTTATCCGGGACTAGCGGGTCTAGGCAGTTCTTC
J: TRBJ2-1
V: TRBV7-7
D: TRBD2
size: NA

CDR3: CSVGKEVSYNEQFF
DNA: TGCAGCGTTGGGAAGGAGGTATCCTACAATGAGCAGTTCTTC
J: TRBJ2-1
V: TRBV29-1
D: NA
size: NA

CDR3: CASSLDSRDQPQHF
DNA: TGCGCCAGCAGCTTGGACTCCCGGGATCAGCCCCAGCATTTT
J: TRBJ1-5
V: TRBV5-1
D: NA
size: NA

CDR3: CASSLEGGETQYF
DNA: TGCGCCAGCAGCTTGGAAGGGGGAGAGACCCAGTACTTC
J: TRBJ2-5
V: TRBV5-1
D: NA
size: NA

CDR3: CASSVSGSFRDTQYF
DNA: TGTGCCAGCAGCGTAAGCGGATCCTTCCGGGATACGCAGTATTTT
J: TRBJ2-3
V: TRBV9
D: NA
size: NA

CDR3: CASSRTGGTSSYEQYF
DNA: TGCGCCAGCAGCCGCACCGGTGGGACTAGCTCCTACGAGCAGTACTTC
J: TRBJ2-7
V: TRBV5-1
D: TRBD2
size: few

CDR3: CASSERGTQGNQPQHF
DNA: TGTGCCAGCAGTGAACGGGGAACCCAGGGCAATCAGCCCCAGCATTTT
J: TRBJ1-5
V: TRBV6-1
D: NA
size: once

CDR3: CASSLIWSRYNEQFF
DNA: TGTGCCAGCAGCTTAATCTGGAGCCGCTACAATGAGCAGTTCTTC
J: TRBJ2-1
V: TRBV5-4
D: NA
size: NA

CDR3: CASSRDWVSSNEQFF
DNA: TGTGCCAGCAGCCGTGACTGGGTTAGCTCTAATGAGCAGTTCTTC
J: TRBJ2-1
V: TRBV11-2
D: NA
size: NA

CDR3: CASTVTGTGGWQPQHF
DNA: TGTGCCAGCACCGTAACGGGGACAGGGGGTTGGCAGCCCCAGCATTTT
J: TRBJ1-5
V: TRBV28
D: TRBD1
size: NA

CDR3: CASSRPWGDTQYF
DNA: TGTGCCAGCAGCCGGCCTTGGGGAGACACGCAGTATTTT
J: TRBJ2-3
V: TRBV5-6
D: NA
size: NA

CDR3: CASRQLAVYSYEQYF
DNA: TGTGCCAGCCGTCAACTAGCGGTCTACTCCTACGAGCAGTACTTC
J: TRBJ2-7
V: TRBV6-1
D: TRBD2
size: NA